This TCR beta chain is drawn from a study of sequential checkpoint blockade in melanoma. Across the whole study: Maintenance nivolumab came after either treatment sequence. Roughly 22 patients had tumor biopsies before treatment and at week 13. Whole-study results and caveats: About 30 times likelier clinical benefit followed increased tumor T-cell fraction and clonality. Pretreatment TIL clonality tracked with response in the nivolumab-first arm.

This clone occurred a few times. Antigen: not known. Profiling relied on immunoSEQ multiplex PCR, and the TCRdb table lists in-frame clones only, not all of them. The profile shows about 37,000 clones, more than 25% of them singletons. Described treatment: randomized to nivolumab then ipilimumab (arm A) or the reverse (arm B). The source is a human donor with melanoma. The material sequenced was tumor tissue (inferred from file names), taken from a patient given nivolumab and ipilimumab in sequence.

The CDR3 nucleotides read TGTGCCAGCAGCTGGGGGACAGGAAGGGTGCAGTTCTTC. It encodes CASSWGTGRVQFF. The V and J genes are TRBV7-2 and TRBJ2-1; 8 bases line up with TRBD1. The CDR3 is 13 residues long. V lost 4 bases to trimming and J lost 12 bases; unmatched junction nucleotides: 8. Germline CDR1 reads SGHTA; CDR2 reads FQGNSA.